This T cell receptor (beta chain) was sequenced for a study of T cell responses to AZD1222 COVID-19 vaccine. Looking at the study overall: Whether given at about 4 or about 12 weeks, second doses were pooled.

Assay: immunoSEQ multiplex PCR; the TCRdb copy retains only in-frame clones and omits some. Among 150,000 to 200,000 clones listed, almost 95% were seen once. Comments on this clone: Its antigen is undetermined.

Study-level points and caveats: Scientists sampled the repertoires only once the peak T cell response had passed. Possibly, clonal diversity was underestimated; donors were largely white British and included more females.

The TCR was taken from an adult in good health. Material: peripheral blood, obtained on day 0 of AZD1222 vaccination.

The CDR3 DNA is TGCAGCGTTGAAGATAGGACCTTC. Residues: CSVEDRTF. The genes are TRBV29-1 and TRBJ1-2, with D unresolved. The length of the CDR3 is 8 residues. V was clipped by 0 bases and J by 14 bases, with 4 bases between them. CDR1 is SQVTM, CDR2 ANQGSEA, per germline.